This T cell receptor (beta chain) was identified in a study of T cell changes during pregnancy in multiple sclerosis. The CDR3 is 14 residues long. Germline CDR1 reads LNHDA; CDR2 reads SQIVND (reference sequence). Between the trimmed V and J ends, which lost 4 bases and 6 bases, there was a span of 13 bases. Measured with immunoSEQ multiplex PCR; TCRdb has only the in-frame clones, and not every one. This sample has fewer than 150,000 clones, with about 95% found just once. Sequenced material: peripheral blood, taken after pregnancy. The chain joins TRBV19 to TRBJ1-5; D is unclear. The TCR originated in a female donor with multiple sclerosis, enrolled in a pregnancy study. The CDR3 region is CASSTSRQVQPQHF. The CDR3 bases are TGTGCCAGTAGTACCTCCCGCCAGGTTCAGCCCCAGCATTTT.